The 23 T cell receptor beta chains reported below all come from one sample, sequenced in a study of regulatory T cells in long-lasting Graves disease. Indicated time point: newly diagnosed GD, antithyroid drugs for less than 3 months. Extracted RNA from PBMCs served as the source of the TCR library. CDR3-region Arm-PCR and iRepertoire HTBI primers produced the TCR beta libraries. MiXCR was run by TCRdb on the multiplex PCR reads, yielding one entry per CDR3 protein. There are about 460,000 distinct CDR3 sequences in the sample; 14% occur only once, and about 15% lies in the top ten. The data were also submitted as part of a second study, on T cells in Graves' hyperthyroidism and ophthalmopathy.

Sequencing used peripheral blood mononuclear cells (PBMCs), obtained at new diagnosis, from a patient treated with antithyroid drugs. The receptors shown here come from a woman aged 45-60 years with Graves disease.

The chain is built from TRBV27 and TRBJ2-5, with D possibly being TRBD1 (6 bases). Trimming took 8 bases from V and 5 from J, leaving 15 bases between them. The germline CDR1 and CDR2 sequences are MNHEY and SMNVEV (reference sequence). CDR3 size: 13 residues. In nucleotides, the CDR3 is TGTGCCAGCCGGACATGGGGGCGGGAGACCCAGTACTTC. It yields the protein CASRTWGRETQYF.

This clonotype has a count of ten or more. V usage is TRBV5-1 and J usage is TRBJ2-3; no clear D gene. Germline loops: CDR1 SGHRS, CDR2 YFSETQ. This CDR3 contains 13 residues. Trimming left V 0 bases short and J 6 bases short, with 8 bases between. The CDR3 loop is CASSLAEGDTQYF. As DNA, the CDR3 is TGCGCCAGCAGCTTGGCGGAAGGGGATACGCAGTATTTT.

This clonotype was picked up many times. This chain links TRBV27 with TRBJ2-7, with D perhaps being TRBD1 or TRBD2 (5 bases each). V gave up 7 bases and J gave up 2 bases, with 21 bases separating them. This CDR3 comprises 16 residues. Germline V gives CDR1 MNHEY, CDR2 SMNVEV (reference sequence). In DNA, the CDR3 is TGTGCCAGCACCACCCCCGGGGCTGGCGGCACCTACGAGCAGTACTTC. This codes for CASTTPGAGGTYEQYF.

This clonotype was recorded at least ten times. The chain recombines TRBV20-1 with TRBJ2-1; 12 positions match TRBD2. Germline CDR1 DFQATT, CDR2 SNEGSKA (reference sequence). This CDR3 contains 14 residues. V trimming: 1 base; J trimming: 8 bases; junction bases outside the gene matches: 3. The CDR3 spells CSARGTSGIYEQFF. The CDR3 DNA sequence: TGCAGTGCTAGAGGGACTAGCGGGATTTATGAGCAGTTCTTC.

This clonotype came up a few times. V and J are TRBV6-2 or TRBV6-3 and TRBJ1-4, with D tentatively TRBD1 (6 bases). V was shortened by 0 bases and J by 4 bases, with 9 bases between the two germline ends. Germline-derived CDR1 and CDR2 are MNHEY and SVGEGT. The CDR3 has 15 residues. CDR3 protein: CASSYSGTSNEKLFF. The CDR3 DNA reads TGTGCCAGCAGTTACTCCGGGACAAGTAATGAAAAACTGTTTTTT.

This clonotype was found a few times. This sequence joins TRBV27 and TRBJ1-2; maybe TRBD1 (5 bases). The CDR3 runs 13 residues. The germline V gene has CDR1 MNHEY and CDR2 SMNVEV (reference sequence). V lost 5 bases and J lost 4, with 11 bases in between. CDR3 region: CASSRGEAYGYTF. The CDR3 region has the DNA TGTGCCAGCAGTCGAGGGGAGGCCTATGGCTACACCTTC.

The chain uses TRBV9 and TRBJ2-2, with D unclear. This CDR3 has 11 amino acids. V was clipped by 6 bases and J by 6 bases, with 6 bases between them. CDR1 is SGDLS and CDR2 is YYNGEE in the germline V gene. CDR3 in amino acids: CASTRSGELFF. The CDR3, as DNA: TGTGCCAGCACCCGGTCCGGGGAGCTGTTTTTT.

This clonotype was counted only a few times. The V gene is TRBV5-1, the J gene TRBJ2-2; 10 bases line up with TRBD1. CDR1 SGHRS and CDR2 YFSETQ come from the germline V gene. The CDR3 has 16 amino acids. With 5 bases clipped from V and 0 bases from J, the junction kept 4 bases outside the gene matches. The CDR3 spells CASRPGTGANTGELFF. CDR3 nucleotides: TGCGCCAGCAGGCCTGGGACAGGGGCGAACACCGGGGAGCTGTTTTTT. Complete variable domain (other parts from reference TRBV5-1 and TRBJ2-2): KAGVTQTPRYLIKTRGQQVTLSCSPISGHRSVSWYQQTPGQGLQFLFEYFSETQRNKGNFPGRFSGRQFSNSRSEMNVSTLELGDSALYLCASRPGTGANTGELFFGEGSRLTVL.

This clonotype has at least ten counts. The chain has TRBV5-1 and TRBJ1-1; D remains unclear. Germline CDR1 is SGHRS and CDR2 is YFSETQ. Trimming removed 0 bases at V and 2 bases at J, with 11 bases between. The CDR3 sequence is 15 residues long. In nucleotides, the CDR3 is TGCGCCAGCAGCTTGGAGGCAGGAGGTAACACTGAAGCTTTCTTT. It codes for CASSLEAGGNTEAFF.

In this sample, this clonotype turned up many times. The J gene is TRBJ1-1, the V gene TRBV6-1; D is unresolved. CDR1 and CDR2 from the germline V gene are MNHNS and SASEGT. This CDR3 region has 13 residues. The ends were cut back, 2 bases at V and 4 bases at J, with 8 bases in the middle. The CDR3 bases are TGTGCCAGCAGTGAACCCCCCGGCACTGAAGCTTTCTTT. Its protein is CASSEPPGTEAFF.

This clonotype was seen a handful of times. The chain couples TRBV15 to TRBJ1-5, with D perhaps matching TRBD1 (6 bases). V was shortened by 0 bases and J by 9 bases, with 12 bases between the two germline ends. Germline V gene lookup returns CDR1 LNHNV and CDR2 YYDKDF (reference sequence). The CDR3 is 14 amino acids. The CDR3 coding sequence is TGTGCCACCAGCAGAGATAACAGGGCTTGGCCCCAGCATTTT. This translates into CATSRDNRAWPQHF.

The chain combines TRBV5-1 with TRBJ2-1; TRBD2 matches 8 bases. CDR3 size: 17 residues. Germline trimming cut 4 bases from V and 7 bases from J; bases unmatched to any gene: 16. CDR1 SGHRS and CDR2 YFSETQ come from the germline V gene. CDR3 nucleotide sequence: TGCGCCAGCAGCGTGGGTCGGGGGGGGAAGAGTTTGAATGAGCAGTTCTTC. It is translated as CASSVGRGGKSLNEQFF. Based on the CDR3 plus reference TRBV5-1 and TRBJ2-1, the full variable domain is KAGVTQTPRYLIKTRGQQVTLSCSPISGHRSVSWYQQTPGQGLQFLFEYFSETQRNKGNFPGRFSGRQFSNSRSEMNVSTLELGDSALYLCASSVGRGGKSLNEQFFGPGTRLTVL.

The table lists this clonotype with many counts. The chain links TRBV11-2 to TRBJ2-7, with D possibly matching TRBD2 (5 bases). Germline values: CDR1 SGHAT, CDR2 FQNNGV. The V end was cut by 1 base, the J end by 6 bases, with 10 bases between. The CDR3 has 13 residues. DNA for the CDR3: TGTGCCAGCAGCTTAGTGAGGGTGGGCGAGCAGTACTTC. Protein: CASSLVRVGEQYF.

This clonotype has at least ten counts. This chain joins TRBV6-1 and TRBJ2-7, with a weak D call TRBD2 (5 bases). In germline, CDR1 is MNHNS, CDR2 SASEGT. Trimming pared 2 bases from V and 6 bases from J, leaving 17 bases between. The CDR3 is made up of 15 amino acids. Here the CDR3 reads CASSESAGGRIEQYF. DNA for the CDR3: TGTGCCAGCAGTGAATCGGCGGGTGGTCGAATCGAGCAGTACTTC.

This clonotype showed up many times. The chain has TRBV20-1 and TRBJ2-3; 13 bases are a match to TRBD2. CDR1 is DFQATT, CDR2 SNEGSKA, per germline (reference sequence). The J segment lost 0 bases and the V segment lost 4 bases, leaving 4 bases of the junction unmatched. CDR3 size: 16 residues. The CDR3 nucleotides are TGCAGTGCTACTCGGACTAGCGGGAGTAGCACAGATACGCAGTATTTT. Translating gives CSATRTSGSSTDTQYF.

This clonotype showed up many times. This chain links TRBV11-3 with TRBJ1-1; D ambiguous. From germline, CDR1 is SGHNT and CDR2 YENEEA. The CDR3 is 13 residues long. V was trimmed by 0 bases and J by 6 bases, leaving 8 bases between them. CDR3 bases: TGTGCCAGCAGCTTAGAGACATTTTCTGAAGCTTTCTTT. Its translation is CASSLETFSEAFF.

This clonotype was seen ten or more times. The rearrangement uses TRBV6-1 and TRBJ2-5; 11 positions match TRBD2. This CDR3 is built from 15 residues. Germline CDR1 and CDR2: MNHNS and SASEGT. V shed 7 bases, J shed 5 bases, and the junction held 9 bases outside the gene matches. The CDR3 nucleotides read TGTGCCAGCACTTTACTAGCGGGAGTGTGGGAGACCCAGTACTTC. Its translation is CASTLLAGVWETQYF.

This clonotype was seen repeatedly, ten times or more. The CDR3 nucleotides are TGTGCCAGCAGCGGAGCGGGAGGGGACTACGAGCAGTACTTC. Translated, it gives CASSGAGGDYEQYF. The chain is built from TRBV9 and TRBJ2-7; 10 bases map to TRBD2. The length of the CDR3 is 14 residues. Germline-derived CDR1 and CDR2 are SGDLS and YYNGEE. The trim removed 3 bases at V and 3 bases at J, leaving 3 bases unmatched.

This chain uses TRBV24-1 with TRBJ2-1; 8 nucleotides match TRBD2. The V gene end was trimmed by 0 bases and the J gene end by 7 bases; junction bases not matched to a gene: 10. This CDR3 spans 17 amino acids. CDR1 and CDR2 from the germline V gene are KGHDR and SFDVKD. The CDR3 reads CATSDLGRGATVNEQFF. In DNA, the CDR3 is TGTGCCACCAGTGATTTGGGGCGGGGGGCGACGGTGAATGAGCAGTTCTTC.

In its sample, this clonotype was seen many times. This chain connects TRBV3-1 to TRBJ2-5, with D possibly being TRBD2 (5 bases). V was pared by 5 bases and J by 5 bases, with 12 bases between. The length of the CDR3 is 13 residues. CDR1 is LGHDT, CDR2 YNNKEL, per germline (reference sequence). The chain's CDR3 is CASSGVRRETQYF. The CDR3 DNA reads TGTGCCAGCAGCGGGGTTCGGAGGGAGACCCAGTACTTC.

This clonotype has at least ten counts. This chain links TRBV20-1 with TRBJ2-3; tentative D call: TRBD2 (8 bases). The CDR3 totals 16 residues. The V gene lost 0 bases and the J gene lost 2 bases, with 15 bases spanning the gap. Per the germline V gene, CDR1 is DFQATT and CDR2 is SNEGSKA (reference sequence). The CDR3 here is CSARDREGAVTDTQYF. The CDR3 DNA reads TGCAGTGCTAGAGATCGGGAGGGGGCGGTCACAGATACGCAGTATTTT.

This clonotype came up many times. The chain carries TRBV11-2 and TRBJ2-7; 7 bases line up with TRBD2. The CDR3 consists of 14 residues. Per germline, CDR1 SGHAT and CDR2 FQNNGV. Germline trimming cut 5 bases from V and 0 bases from J; bases unmatched to any gene: 4. CDR3 sequence reads: CASSPRGSSYEQYF. CDR3 in DNA: TGTGCCAGCAGCCCCCGCGGGAGCTCCTACGAGCAGTACTTC. Full variable domain (missing parts from reference TRBV11-2 and TRBJ2-7): EAGVAQSPRYKIIEKRQSVAFWCNPISGHATLYWYQQILGQGPKLLIQFQNNGVVDDSQLPKDRFSAERLKGVDSTLKIQPAKLEDSAVYLCASSPRGSSYEQYFGPGTRLTVT.

This clonotype was seen a few times. V usage is TRBV6-5 and J usage is TRBJ1-1; no definite D call. Germline V gene data show CDR1 as MNHEY and CDR2 as SVGAGI. The length of the CDR3 is 15 residues. V was shortened by 2 bases and J by 1 base, with 11 bases between the two germline ends. CDR3 region: CASSYPLDGNTEAFF. The CDR3 DNA is TGTGCCAGCAGTTACCCATTGGACGGGAACACTGAAGCTTTCTTT.